What follows are 2 T cell receptor beta chains derived from one specimen sequenced in a study of PD-L1 blockade in urothelial cancer (dated by TCRdb to about 2017). The library was made by the immunoSEQ multiplex PCR assay. Imported from immuneACCESS, the table was reduced by TCRdb to in-frame sequences with V and J called. These copies leave out some clones; in studies compared against another copy, an unresolved V gene accounts for under half, and the cause of the remainder is not known. The sample has about 79,000 clones on record, about 82% of them singletons. More than 6.5% of the sample rests with the top ten. The sample's time point, from its label and the paper: pretreatment peripheral blood. Here the sequenced sample was PBMCs, taken around atezolizumab (anti-PD-L1) treatment. These receptors were obtained from a man aged 35-49 years with urothelial cancer.

The chain uses TRBV4-3 and TRBJ2-5; the D is unclear. Per the germline V gene, CDR1 is LGHNA and CDR2 is YSLEER. This CDR3 region has 15 residues. Between the trimmed V and J ends, which lost 0 bases and 0 bases, there was a span of 8 bases. The CDR3 DNA follows: TGCGCCAGCAGCCAAGACAACGGGTACCAAGAGACCCAGTACTTC. The encoded protein is CASSQDNGYQETQYF.

The rearrangement links TRBV29-1 to TRBJ1-1; 10 nucleotides line up with TRBD1. The V and J ends lost 7 bases and 11 bases, in that order; junction bases with no gene match: 10. Per the germline V gene, CDR1 is SQVTM and CDR2 is ANQGSEA. There are 12 residues in the CDR3. The CDR3 here is CSAWTGGAEAFF. Written as DNA, the CDR3 is TGCAGCGCCTGGACAGGGGGAGCAGAGGCTTTCTTT.